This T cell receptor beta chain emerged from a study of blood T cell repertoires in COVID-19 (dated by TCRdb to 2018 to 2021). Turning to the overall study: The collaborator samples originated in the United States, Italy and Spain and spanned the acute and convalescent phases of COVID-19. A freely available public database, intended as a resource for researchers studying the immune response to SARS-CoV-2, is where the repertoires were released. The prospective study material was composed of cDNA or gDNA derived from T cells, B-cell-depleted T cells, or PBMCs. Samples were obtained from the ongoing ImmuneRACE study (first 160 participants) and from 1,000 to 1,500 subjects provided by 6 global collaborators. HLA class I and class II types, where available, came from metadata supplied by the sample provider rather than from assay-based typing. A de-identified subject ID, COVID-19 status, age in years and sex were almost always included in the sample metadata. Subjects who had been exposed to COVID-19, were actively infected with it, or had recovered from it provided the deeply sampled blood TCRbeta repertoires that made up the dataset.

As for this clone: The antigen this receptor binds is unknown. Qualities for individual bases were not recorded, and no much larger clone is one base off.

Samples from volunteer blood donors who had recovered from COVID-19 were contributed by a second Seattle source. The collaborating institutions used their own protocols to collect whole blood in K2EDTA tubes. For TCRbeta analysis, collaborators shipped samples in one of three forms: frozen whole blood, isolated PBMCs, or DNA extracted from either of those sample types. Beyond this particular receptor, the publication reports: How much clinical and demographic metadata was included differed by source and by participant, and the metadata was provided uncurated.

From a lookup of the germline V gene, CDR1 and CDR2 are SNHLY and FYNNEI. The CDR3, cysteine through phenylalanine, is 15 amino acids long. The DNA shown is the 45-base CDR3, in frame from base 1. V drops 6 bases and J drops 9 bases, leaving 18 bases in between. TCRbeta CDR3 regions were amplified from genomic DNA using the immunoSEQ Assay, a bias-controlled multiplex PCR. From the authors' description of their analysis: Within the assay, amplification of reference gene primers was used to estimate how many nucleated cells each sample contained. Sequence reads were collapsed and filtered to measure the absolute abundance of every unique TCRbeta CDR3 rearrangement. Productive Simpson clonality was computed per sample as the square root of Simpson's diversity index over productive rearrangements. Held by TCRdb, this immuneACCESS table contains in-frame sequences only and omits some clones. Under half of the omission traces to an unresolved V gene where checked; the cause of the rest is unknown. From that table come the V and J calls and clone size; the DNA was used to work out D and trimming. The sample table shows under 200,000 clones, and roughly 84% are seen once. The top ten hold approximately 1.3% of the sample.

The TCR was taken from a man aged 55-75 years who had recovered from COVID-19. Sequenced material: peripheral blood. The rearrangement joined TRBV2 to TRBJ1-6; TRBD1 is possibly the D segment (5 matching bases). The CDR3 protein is CASRGGQGFGSPLHF. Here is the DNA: TGTGCCAGCAGGGGCGGTCAGGGCTTCGGTTCACCCCTCCACTTT.